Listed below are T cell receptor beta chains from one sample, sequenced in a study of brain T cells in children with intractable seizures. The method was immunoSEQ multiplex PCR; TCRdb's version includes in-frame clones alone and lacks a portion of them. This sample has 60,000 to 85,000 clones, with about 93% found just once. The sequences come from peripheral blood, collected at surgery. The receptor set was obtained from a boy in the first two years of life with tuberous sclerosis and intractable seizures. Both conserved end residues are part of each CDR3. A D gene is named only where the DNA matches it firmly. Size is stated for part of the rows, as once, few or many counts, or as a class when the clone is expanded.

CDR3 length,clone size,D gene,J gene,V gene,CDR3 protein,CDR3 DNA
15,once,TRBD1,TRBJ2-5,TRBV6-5,CASSYSQGASETQYF,TGTGCCAGCAGTTACTCCCAGGGGGCCTCAGAGACCCAGTACTTC
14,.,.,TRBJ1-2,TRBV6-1,CASSEERIIYGYTF,TGTGCCAGCAGTGAAGAAAGGATAATCTATGGCTACACCTTC
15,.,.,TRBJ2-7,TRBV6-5,CASSRGSVAGYEQYF,TGTGCCAGCAGTAGGGGATCGGTAGCAGGGTACGAGCAGTACTTC
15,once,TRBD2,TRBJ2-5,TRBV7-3,CASSSSGGEQETQYF,TGTGCCAGCAGCTCCTCTGGGGGGGAGCAAGAGACCCAGTACTTC
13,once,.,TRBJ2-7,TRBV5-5,CASSFAGPYEQYF,TGTGCCAGCAGCTTCGCAGGCCCCTACGAGCAGTACTTC
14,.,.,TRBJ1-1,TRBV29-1,CSVNPFTPGTEAFF,TGCAGCGTTAATCCTTTCACGCCGGGAACTGAAGCTTTCTTT
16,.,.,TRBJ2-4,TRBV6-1,CASSEDRPLAKNIQYF,TGTGCCAGCAGTGAAGACAGGCCCCTAGCCAAAAACATTCAGTACTTC
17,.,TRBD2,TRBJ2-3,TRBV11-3,CASSLRGRLASTDTQYF,TGTGCCAGCAGCTTACGGGGAAGACTAGCGAGCACAGATACGCAGTATTTT
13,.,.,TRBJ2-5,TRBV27,CASSPWTEETQYF,TGTGCCAGCAGTCCCTGGACGGAAGAGACCCAGTACTTC
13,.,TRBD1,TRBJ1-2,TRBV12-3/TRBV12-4,CASSLGQGYGYTF,TGTGCCAGCAGCCTGGGACAGGGATATGGCTACACCTTC
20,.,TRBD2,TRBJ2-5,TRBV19,CASSTAPTSGGPKSWETQYF,TGTGCCAGTAGCACAGCCCCGACTAGCGGGGGCCCGAAGTCTTGGGAGACCCAGTACTTC
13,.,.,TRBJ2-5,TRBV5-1,CASSLGIKETQYF,TGCGCCAGCAGCTTGGGGATTAAAGAGACCCAGTACTTC
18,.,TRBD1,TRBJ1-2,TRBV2,CASSESGTGAEGNYGYTF,TGTGCCAGCAGTGAGTCCGGGACAGGGGCGGAAGGTAACTATGGCTACACCTTC
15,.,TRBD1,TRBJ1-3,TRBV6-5,CASSYDRAAGNTIYF,TGTGCCAGCAGTTACGACAGGGCAGCTGGAAACACCATATATTTT
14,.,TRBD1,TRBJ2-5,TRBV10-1,CASRTGTPEETQYF,TGCGCCAGCAGGACAGGGACGCCCGAAGAGACCCAGTACTTC
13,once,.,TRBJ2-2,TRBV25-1,CASSQQYTGELFF,TGTGCCAGCAGCCAACAATACACCGGGGAGCTGTTTTTT
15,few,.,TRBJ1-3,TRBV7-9,CASSRNRDRINTIYF,TGTGCCAGCAGCCGGAACAGGGATCGCATCAACACCATATATTTT
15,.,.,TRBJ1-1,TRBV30,CAWSRAVVRNTEAFF,TGTGCCTGGAGCCGCGCCGTTGTACGGAACACTGAAGCTTTCTTT
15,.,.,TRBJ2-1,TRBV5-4,CASSPPGPYYNEQFF,TGTGCCAGCAGCCCCCCGGGGCCTTACTACAATGAGCAGTTCTTC
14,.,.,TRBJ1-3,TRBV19,CASSPTIERNTIYF,TGTGCCAGTAGTCCGACAATTGAACGAAACACCATATATTTT
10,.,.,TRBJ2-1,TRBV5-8,CASSQNEQFF,TGTGCCAGCAGCCAAAATGAGCAGTTCTTC
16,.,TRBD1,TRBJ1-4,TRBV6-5,CASSLLTGVTNEKLFF,TGTGCCAGCAGTTTATTGACAGGGGTGACTAATGAAAAACTGTTTTTT
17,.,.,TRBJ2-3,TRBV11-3,CASSLSSAGAVTDTQYF,TGTGCCAGCAGCTTATCGTCCGCAGGTGCTGTCACAGATACGCAGTATTTT
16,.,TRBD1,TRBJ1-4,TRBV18,CASSPFQGATNEKLFF,TGTGCCAGCTCACCGTTCCAGGGGGCAACTAATGAAAAACTGTTTTTT
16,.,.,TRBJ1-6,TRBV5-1,CASSLVSGANNSPLHF,TGCGCCAGCAGCTTGGTCAGCGGCGCCAATAATTCACCCCTCCACTTT
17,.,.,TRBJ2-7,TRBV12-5,CASGLVLGRDSTYEQYF,TGTGCTAGTGGTTTGGTACTGGGGCGGGACTCCACCTACGAGCAGTACTTC
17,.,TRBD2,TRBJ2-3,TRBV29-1,CSVEDQRGGLLWDTQYF,TGCAGCGTTGAAGATCAGCGGGGGGGGCTACTCTGGGATACGCAGTATTTT
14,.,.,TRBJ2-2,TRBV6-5,CASTLSRGAGELFF,TGTGCCAGCACCCTTTCTCGGGGAGCCGGGGAGCTGTTTTTT
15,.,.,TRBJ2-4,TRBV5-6,CASSLGPGAKNIQYF,TGTGCCAGCAGCTTGGGTCCGGGAGCCAAAAACATTCAGTACTTC
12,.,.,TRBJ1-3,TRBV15,CATSRRGNTIYF,TGTGCCACCAGCAGGCGAGGAAACACCATATATTTT
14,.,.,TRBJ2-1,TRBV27,CASSYGWVEYEQFF,TGTGCCAGCAGTTACGGGTGGGTTGAGTATGAGCAGTTCTTC
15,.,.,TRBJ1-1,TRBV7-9,CASSHAGHTNTEAFF,TGTGCCAGCAGCCATGCGGGACATACGAACACTGAAGCTTTCTTT
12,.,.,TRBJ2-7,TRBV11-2,CASSPMPYEQYF,TGTGCCAGCAGCCCAATGCCTTACGAGCAGTACTTC
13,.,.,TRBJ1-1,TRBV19,CASSLSPGTEAFF,TGTGCCAGTAGTTTGAGCCCGGGCACTGAAGCTTTCTTT
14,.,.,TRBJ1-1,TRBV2,CASSERIESSGAFF,TGTGCCAGCAGTGAGAGGATAGAGAGTTCCGGGGCTTTCTTT
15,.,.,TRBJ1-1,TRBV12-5,CASGLPGAAWTEAFF,TGTGCTAGTGGTTTGCCAGGGGCTGCATGGACTGAAGCTTTCTTT
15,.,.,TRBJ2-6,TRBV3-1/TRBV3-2,CASSQTGILGNVLTF,TGTGCCAGCAGCCAAACAGGGATCTTGGGCAACGTCCTGACTTTC
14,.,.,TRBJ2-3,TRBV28,CASSFPKSTDTQYF,TGTGCCAGCAGTTTCCCCAAAAGCACAGATACGCAGTATTTT
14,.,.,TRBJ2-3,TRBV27,CASSRTVHTDTQYF,TGTGCCAGTTCTAGGACGGTCCACACAGATACGCAGTATTTT
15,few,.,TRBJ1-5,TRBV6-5,CASSYSGDSNQPQHF,TGTGCCAGCAGTTACTCGGGCGATAGCAATCAGCCCCAGCATTTT
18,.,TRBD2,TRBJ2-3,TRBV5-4,CASSLGARSSGRTDTQYF,TGTGCCAGCAGCTTGGGGGCCAGGTCCAGCGGGAGGACAGATACGCAGTATTTT
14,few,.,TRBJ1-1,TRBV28,CASSLTVGNTEAFF,TGTGCCAGCAGTTTAACGGTGGGAAACACTGAAGCTTTCTTT
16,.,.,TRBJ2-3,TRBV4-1,CASSQERVADTDTQYF,TGCGCCAGCAGCCAAGAGAGAGTAGCGGACACAGATACGCAGTATTTT
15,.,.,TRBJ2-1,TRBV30,CAWSVTFLADNEQFF,TGTGCCTGGAGTGTAACGTTCCTTGCAGACAATGAGCAGTTCTTC
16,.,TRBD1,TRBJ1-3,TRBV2,CASSELTGGAGNTIYF,TGTGCCAGCAGTGAACTCACAGGGGGAGCTGGAAACACCATATATTTT
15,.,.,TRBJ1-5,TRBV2,CASNQGDGGYQPQHF,TGTGCCAGCAATCAAGGGGACGGCGGTTATCAGCCCCAGCATTTT
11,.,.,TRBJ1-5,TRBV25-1,CASSQNQPQHF,TGTGCCAGCAGTCAAAATCAGCCCCAGCATTTT
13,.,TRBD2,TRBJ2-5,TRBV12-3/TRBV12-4,CASTLAGQETQYF,TGTGCCAGCACCCTAGCGGGACAAGAGACCCAGTACTTC
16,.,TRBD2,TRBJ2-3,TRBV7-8,CASSGLAGGTTDTQYF,TGTGCCAGCAGCGGTCTAGCGGGGGGGACCACAGATACGCAGTATTTT
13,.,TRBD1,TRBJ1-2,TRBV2,CASRRQGVGGYTF,TGTGCCAGCAGGAGACAGGGGGTCGGTGGCTACACCTTC
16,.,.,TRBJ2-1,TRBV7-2,CASSPQVGAAYNEQFF,TGTGCCAGCAGCCCCCAGGTGGGGGCTGCCTACAATGAGCAGTTCTTC
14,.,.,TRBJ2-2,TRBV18,CASSPPRGTGELFF,TGTGCCAGCTCACCACCACGGGGCACCGGGGAGCTGTTTTTT
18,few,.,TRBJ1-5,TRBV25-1,CASGAPRGIGTELQPQHF,TGTGCCAGCGGCGCCCCGCGGGGAATCGGAACGGAACTTCAGCCCCAGCATTTT
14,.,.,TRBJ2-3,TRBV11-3,CASSKDGMADTQYF,TGTGCCAGCAGCAAAGACGGAATGGCAGATACGCAGTATTTT
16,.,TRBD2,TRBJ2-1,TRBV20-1,CSASPAPSGVYNEQFF,TGCAGTGCTAGTCCCGCCCCCAGCGGGGTTTACAATGAGCAGTTCTTC
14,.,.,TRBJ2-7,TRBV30,CAWSVGSPPYEQYF,TGTGCCTGGAGTGTAGGCAGCCCGCCCTACGAGCAGTACTTC
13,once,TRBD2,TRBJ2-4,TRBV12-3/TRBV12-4,CASSLSGRDIQYF,TGTGCCAGCAGTTTATCGGGGAGGGACATTCAGTACTTC
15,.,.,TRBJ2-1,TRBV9,CASTESHISSDEQFF,TGTGCCAGCACGGAGTCCCATATATCTAGCGATGAGCAGTTCTTC
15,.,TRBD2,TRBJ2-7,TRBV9,CASSVGTSGTYEQYF,TGTGCCAGCAGCGTAGGAACTAGCGGTACCTACGAGCAGTACTTC